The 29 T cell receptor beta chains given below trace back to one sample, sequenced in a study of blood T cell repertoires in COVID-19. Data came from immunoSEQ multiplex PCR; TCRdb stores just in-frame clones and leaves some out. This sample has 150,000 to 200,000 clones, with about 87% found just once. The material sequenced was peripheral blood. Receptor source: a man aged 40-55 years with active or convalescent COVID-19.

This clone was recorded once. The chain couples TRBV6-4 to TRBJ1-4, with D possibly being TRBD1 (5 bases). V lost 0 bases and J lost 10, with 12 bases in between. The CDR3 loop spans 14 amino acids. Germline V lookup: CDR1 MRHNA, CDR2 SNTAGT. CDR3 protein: CASSDSAGGGKLFF. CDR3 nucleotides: TGTGCCAGCAGTGACTCGGCGGGGGGTGGAAAACTGTTTTTT.

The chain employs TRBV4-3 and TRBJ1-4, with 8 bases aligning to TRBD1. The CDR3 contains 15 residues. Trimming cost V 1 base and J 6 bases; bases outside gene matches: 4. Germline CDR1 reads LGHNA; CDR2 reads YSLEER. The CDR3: CASSQGTGGDEKLFF. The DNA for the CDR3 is TGCGCCAGCAGCCAAGGTACAGGGGGTGATGAAAAACTGTTTTTT.

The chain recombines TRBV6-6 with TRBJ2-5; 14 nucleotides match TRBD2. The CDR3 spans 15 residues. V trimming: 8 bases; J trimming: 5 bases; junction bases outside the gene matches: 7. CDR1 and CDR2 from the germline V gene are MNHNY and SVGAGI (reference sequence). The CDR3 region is CASLRLAGGRETQYF. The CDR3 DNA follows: TGTGCCAGCCTTAGACTAGCGGGGGGGCGGGAGACCCAGTACTTC.

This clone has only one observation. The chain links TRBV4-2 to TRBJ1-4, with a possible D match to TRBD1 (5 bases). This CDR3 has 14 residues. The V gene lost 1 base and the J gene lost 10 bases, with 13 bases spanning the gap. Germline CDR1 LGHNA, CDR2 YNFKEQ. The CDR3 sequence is CASSQGGDSAKLFF. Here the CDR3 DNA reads TGTGCCAGCAGCCAAGGGGGGGACTCCGCAAAACTGTTTTTT.

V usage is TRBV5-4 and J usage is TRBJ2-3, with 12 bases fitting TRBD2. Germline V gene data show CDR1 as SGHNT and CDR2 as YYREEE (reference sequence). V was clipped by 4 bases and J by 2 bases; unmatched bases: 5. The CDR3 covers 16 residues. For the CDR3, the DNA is TGTGCCAGCAGCCAGAGACTAGCGGGGGTCACAGATACGCAGTATTTT. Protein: CASSQRLAGVTDTQYF. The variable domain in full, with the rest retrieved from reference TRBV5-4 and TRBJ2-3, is ETGVTQSPTHLIKTRGQQVTLRCSSQSGHNTVSWYQQALGQGPQFIFQYYREEENGRGNFPPRFSGLQFPNYSSELNVNALELDDSALYLCASSQRLAGVTDTQYFGPGTRLTVL.

DNA of the CDR3: TGCGCCAGCAGCTCGAAACAGCCTCCCTATGGCTACACCTTC. Amino acids: CASSSKQPPYGYTF. The V gene is TRBV5-1, the J gene TRBJ1-2; D is unclear. Germline CDR1 and CDR2: SGHRS and YFSETQ. The CDR3 consists of 14 residues. V was pared by 3 bases and J by 4 bases, with 13 bases between.

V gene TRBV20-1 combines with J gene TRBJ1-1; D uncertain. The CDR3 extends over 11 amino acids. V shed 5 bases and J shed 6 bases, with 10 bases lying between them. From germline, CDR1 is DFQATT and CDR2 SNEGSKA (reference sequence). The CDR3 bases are TGCAGTGCTTTGGAGCGCCCTGAAGCTTTCTTT. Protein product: CSALERPEAFF.

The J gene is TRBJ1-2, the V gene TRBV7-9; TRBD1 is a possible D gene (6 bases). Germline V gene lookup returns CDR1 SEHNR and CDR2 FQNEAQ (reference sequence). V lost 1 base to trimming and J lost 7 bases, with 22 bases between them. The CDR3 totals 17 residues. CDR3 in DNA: TGTGCCAGCAGCTTAGGGACAGTCGGCGGTCGGATGGCTGGCTACACCTTC. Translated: CASSLGTVGGRMAGYTF.

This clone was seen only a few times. The CDR3 bases are TGTGCCAGCAGCCCCAGCGGCCCCTACGAGCAGTACTTC. Encoded protein: CASSPSGPYEQYF. The rearrangement joins TRBV7-3 to TRBJ2-7; possibly TRBD2 for D (5 bases). This CDR3 contains 13 residues. Deletions cut 5 bases from V and 2 bases from J, with 10 bases between. CDR1 and CDR2 (germline): SGHTA, FQGTGA.

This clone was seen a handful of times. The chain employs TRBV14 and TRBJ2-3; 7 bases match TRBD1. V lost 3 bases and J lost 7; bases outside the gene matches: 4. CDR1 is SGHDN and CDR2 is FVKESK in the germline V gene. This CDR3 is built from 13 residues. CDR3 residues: CASSHPGGYTQYF. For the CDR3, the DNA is TGTGCCAGCAGCCACCCAGGGGGATATACGCAGTATTTT.

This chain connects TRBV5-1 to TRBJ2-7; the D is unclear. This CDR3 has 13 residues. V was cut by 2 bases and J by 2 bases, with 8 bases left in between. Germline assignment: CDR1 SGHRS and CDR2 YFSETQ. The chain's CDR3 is CASSFGQTYEQYF. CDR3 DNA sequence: TGCGCCAGCAGCTTTGGGCAGACCTACGAGCAGTACTTC.

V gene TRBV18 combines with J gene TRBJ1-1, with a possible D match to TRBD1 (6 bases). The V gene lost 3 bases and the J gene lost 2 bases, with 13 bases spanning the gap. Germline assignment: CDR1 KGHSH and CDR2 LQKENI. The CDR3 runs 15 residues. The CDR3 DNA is TGTGCCAGCTCACCCCAAACAGGGATCAACACTGAAGCTTTCTTT. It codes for CASSPQTGINTEAFF. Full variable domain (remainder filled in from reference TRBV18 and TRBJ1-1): NAGVMQNPRHLVRRRGQEARLRCSPMKGHSHVYWYRQLPEEGLKFMVYLQKENIIDESGMPKERFSAEFPKEGPSILRIQQVVRGDSAAYFCASSPQTGINTEAFFGQGTRLTVV.

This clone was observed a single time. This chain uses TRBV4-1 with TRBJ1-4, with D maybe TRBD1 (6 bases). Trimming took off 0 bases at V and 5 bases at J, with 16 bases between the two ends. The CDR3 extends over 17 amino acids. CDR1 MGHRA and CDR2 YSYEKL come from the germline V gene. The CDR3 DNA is TGCGCCAGCAGCCAAGAACACAGGGTTGATCGGAATGAAAAACTGTTTTTT. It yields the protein CASSQEHRVDRNEKLFF.

The CDR3 DNA reads as TGTGCCAGCAGCCCCGGCGGGCAGGAGTATAATTCACCCCTCCACTTT. Protein product: CASSPGGQEYNSPLHF. This rearrangement joins TRBV5-6 to TRBJ1-6, with D uncertain. Trimming took 4 bases from V and 4 from J, leaving 15 bases between them. This CDR3 is 16 amino acids long. The germline V gene has CDR1 SGHDT and CDR2 YYEEEE. The variable domain in full, with the rest retrieved from reference TRBV5-6 and TRBJ1-6, is DAGVTQSPTHLIKTRGQQVTLRCSPKSGHDTVSWYQQALGQGPQFIFQYYEEEERQRGNFPDRFSGHQFPNYSSELNVNALLLGDSALYLCASSPGGQEYNSPLHFGNGTRLTVT.

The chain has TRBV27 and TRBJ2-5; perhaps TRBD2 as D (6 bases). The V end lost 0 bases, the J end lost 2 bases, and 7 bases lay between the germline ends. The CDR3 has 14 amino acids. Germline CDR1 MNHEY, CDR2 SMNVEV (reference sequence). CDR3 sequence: CASSLSGTQETQYF. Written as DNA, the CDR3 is TGTGCCAGCAGTTTATCTGGGACTCAAGAGACCCAGTACTTC.

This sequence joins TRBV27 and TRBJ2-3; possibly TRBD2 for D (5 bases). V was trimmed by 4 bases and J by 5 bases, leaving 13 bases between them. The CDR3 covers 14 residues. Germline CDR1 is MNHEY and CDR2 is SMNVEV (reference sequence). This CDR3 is CASSSVLALDTQYF. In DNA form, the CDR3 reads TGTGCCAGCAGTTCAGTTCTAGCTCTAGATACGCAGTATTTT.

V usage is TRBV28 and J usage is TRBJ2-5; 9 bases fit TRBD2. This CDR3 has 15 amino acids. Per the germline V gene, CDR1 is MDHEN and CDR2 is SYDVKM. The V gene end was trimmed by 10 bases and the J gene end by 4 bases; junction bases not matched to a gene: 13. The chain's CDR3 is CATSGGGGARETQYF. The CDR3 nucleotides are TGTGCCACGAGCGGGGGCGGGGGGGCCAGAGAGACCCAGTACTTC.

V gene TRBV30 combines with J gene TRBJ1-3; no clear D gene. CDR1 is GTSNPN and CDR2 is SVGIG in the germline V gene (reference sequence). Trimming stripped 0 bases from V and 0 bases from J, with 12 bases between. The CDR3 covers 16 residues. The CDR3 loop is CAWSVPNPSSGNTIYF. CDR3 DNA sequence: TGTGCCTGGAGTGTGCCCAACCCGAGCTCTGGAAACACCATATATTTT. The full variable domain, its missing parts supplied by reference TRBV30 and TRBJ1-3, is SQTIHQWPATLVQPVGSPLSLECTVEGTSNPNLYWYRQAAGRGLQLLFYSVGIGQISSEVPQNLSASRPQDRQFILSSKKLLLSDSGFYLCAWSVPNPSSGNTIYFGEGSWLTVV.

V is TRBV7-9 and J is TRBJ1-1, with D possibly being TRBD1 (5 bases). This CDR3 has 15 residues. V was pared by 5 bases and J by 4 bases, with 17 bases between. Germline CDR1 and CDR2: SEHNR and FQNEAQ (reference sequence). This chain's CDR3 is CASSAPLQGGTEAFF. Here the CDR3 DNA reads TGTGCCAGCAGCGCCCCCCTTCAGGGAGGCACTGAAGCTTTCTTT. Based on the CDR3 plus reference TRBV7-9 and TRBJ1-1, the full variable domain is DTGVSQNPRHKITKRGQNVTFRCDPISEHNRLYWYRQTLGQGPEFLTYFQNEAQLEKSRLLSDRFSAERPKGSFSTLEIQRTEQGDSAMYLCASSAPLQGGTEAFFGQGTRLTVV.

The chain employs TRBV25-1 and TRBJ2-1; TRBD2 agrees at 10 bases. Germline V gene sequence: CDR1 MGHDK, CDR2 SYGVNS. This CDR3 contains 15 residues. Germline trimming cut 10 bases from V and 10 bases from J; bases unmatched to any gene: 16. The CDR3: CATSQAGGPNREQFF. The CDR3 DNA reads TGTGCCACCTCCCAAGCGGGGGGGCCGAATAGGGAGCAGTTCTTC.

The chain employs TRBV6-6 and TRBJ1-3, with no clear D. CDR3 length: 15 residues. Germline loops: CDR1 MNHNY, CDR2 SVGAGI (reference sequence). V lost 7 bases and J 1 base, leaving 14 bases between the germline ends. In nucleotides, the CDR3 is TGTGCCAGCAAAAGACTCCTCAAATCTGGAAACACCATATATTTT. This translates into CASKRLLKSGNTIYF.

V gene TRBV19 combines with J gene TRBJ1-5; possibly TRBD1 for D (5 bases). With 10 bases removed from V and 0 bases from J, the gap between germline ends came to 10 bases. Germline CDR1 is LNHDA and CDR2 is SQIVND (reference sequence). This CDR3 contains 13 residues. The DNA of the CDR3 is TGTGCCACTAGACAGAATAGCAATCAGCCCCAGCATTTT. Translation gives CATRQNSNQPQHF.

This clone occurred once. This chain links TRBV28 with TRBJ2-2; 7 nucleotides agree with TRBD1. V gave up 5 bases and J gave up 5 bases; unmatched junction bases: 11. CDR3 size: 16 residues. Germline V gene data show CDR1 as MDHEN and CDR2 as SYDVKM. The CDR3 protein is CASSNTGVVETGELFF. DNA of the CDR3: TGTGCCAGCAGTAACACAGGGGTCGTAGAAACCGGGGAGCTGTTTTTT.

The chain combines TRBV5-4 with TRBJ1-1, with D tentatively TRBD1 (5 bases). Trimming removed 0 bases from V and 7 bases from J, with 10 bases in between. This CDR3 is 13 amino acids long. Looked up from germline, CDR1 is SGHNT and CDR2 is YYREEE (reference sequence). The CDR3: CASSLGRGGEAFF. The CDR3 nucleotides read TGTGCCAGCAGCTTGGGTAGGGGCGGTGAAGCTTTCTTT. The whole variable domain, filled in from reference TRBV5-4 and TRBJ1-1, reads ETGVTQSPTHLIKTRGQQVTLRCSSQSGHNTVSWYQQALGQGPQFIFQYYREEENGRGNFPPRFSGLQFPNYSSELNVNALELDDSALYLCASSLGRGGEAFFGQGTRLTVV.

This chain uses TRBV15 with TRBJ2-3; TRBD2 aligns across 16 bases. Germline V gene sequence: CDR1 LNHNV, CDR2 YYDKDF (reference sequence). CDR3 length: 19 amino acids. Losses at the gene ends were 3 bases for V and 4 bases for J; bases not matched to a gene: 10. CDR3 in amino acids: CATSRNSGTSGGAADTQYF. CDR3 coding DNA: TGTGCCACCAGCAGGAACTCCGGGACTAGCGGGGGGGCCGCAGATACGCAGTATTTT.

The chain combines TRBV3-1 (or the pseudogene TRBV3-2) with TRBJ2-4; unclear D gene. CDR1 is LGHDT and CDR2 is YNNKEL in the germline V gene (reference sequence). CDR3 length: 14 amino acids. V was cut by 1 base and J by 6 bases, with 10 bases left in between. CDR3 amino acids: CASSQVGKINIQYF. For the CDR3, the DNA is TGTGCCAGCAGCCAAGTCGGTAAAATAAACATTCAGTACTTC.

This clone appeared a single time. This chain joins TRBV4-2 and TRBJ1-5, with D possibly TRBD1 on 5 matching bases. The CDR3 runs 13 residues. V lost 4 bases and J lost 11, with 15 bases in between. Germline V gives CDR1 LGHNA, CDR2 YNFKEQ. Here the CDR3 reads CASSPSSRGAQHF. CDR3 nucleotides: TGTGCCAGCAGCCCGTCGAGCCGGGGGGCCCAGCATTTT.

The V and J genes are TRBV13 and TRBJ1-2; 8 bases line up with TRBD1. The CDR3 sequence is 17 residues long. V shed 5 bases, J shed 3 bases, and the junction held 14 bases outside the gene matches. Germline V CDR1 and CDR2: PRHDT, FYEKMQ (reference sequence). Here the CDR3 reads CASSPEEEAGGDYGYTF. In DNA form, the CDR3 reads TGTGCCAGCAGCCCGGAGGAGGAGGCAGGGGGCGACTATGGCTACACCTTC.

The CDR3 region has the DNA TGTGCCAGTAGTAACCCGGGACAGGGGTTAACCGCCGAGCAGTACTTC. Translation gives CASSNPGQGLTAEQYF. The chain is built from TRBV19 and TRBJ2-7; 10 positions match TRBD1. The CDR3 loop spans 16 amino acids. The junction had 12 bases not matched to a gene; V was cut back by 4 bases and J by 6 bases. CDR1 LNHDA and CDR2 SQIVND come from the germline V gene (reference sequence).